This TCR beta chain was profiled in a study of T cell responses to AZD1222 COVID-19 vaccine. On this clone itself: The target antigen is unknown.

Clones were read by immunoSEQ multiplex PCR, and TCRdb kept only the in-frame ones, dropping some. Altogether around 99,000 clones are present, about 93% being singletons, with the ten largest covering around 5.9%. Points from the study as a whole: The repertoires were collected only after the peak T cell response. Baseline serology detected seropositivity in only six AZD1222 recipients.

V gave up 3 bases and J gave up 5 bases, with 8 bases separating them. The CDR3 is 13 residues long. The source material was peripheral blood, sampled 28 days after the second AZD1222 dose. The gene calls are TRBV12-3 or TRBV12-4 and TRBJ1-5; tentative D call: TRBD1 (5 bases). The receptor comes from an adult who received the AZD1222 COVID-19 vaccine. DNA of the CDR3: TGTGCCAGCAGTTTCCAGGGTCATCAGCCCCAGCATTTT. Protein sequence: CASSFQGHQPQHF.